Listed here are 22 T cell receptor beta chains from one sample, sequenced in a study of T-cell reconstitution after alpha-beta-depleted transplantation in children. The authors prepared the TCRbeta library with unique molecular identifiers. In TCRdb, the PCR reads were re-called with MiXCR into one record per CDR3 protein. The table has 200,000 to 300,000 distinct CDR3 sequences, around 12% seen once. Sequencing was performed on PBMCs from the stem cell graft donor, taken from the stem cell graft. The receptor set was obtained from a human donor who donated a stem cell graft to a child with acute lymphoblastic leukemia.

This clonotype was picked up many times. The V and J genes are TRBV5-1 and TRBJ2-3; D is perhaps TRBD2 (6 bases). CDR1 and CDR2 from the germline V gene are SGHRS and YFSETQ. V lost 0 bases to trimming and J lost 2 bases, with 10 bases between them. The CDR3 is 15 residues long. The DNA of the CDR3 is TGCGCCAGCAGCTTGGGGGCGGGATTCACAGATACGCAGTATTTT. Its protein product is CASSLGAGFTDTQYF. Using reference TRBV5-1 and TRBJ2-3 for the parts outside the CDR3, the full variable domain is KAGVTQTPRYLIKTRGQQVTLSCSPISGHRSVSWYQQTPGQGLQFLFEYFSETQRNKGNFPGRFSGRQFSNSRSEMNVSTLELGDSALYLCASSLGAGFTDTQYFGPGTRLTVL.

This clonotype has just a few counts. This rearrangement joins TRBV5-5 to TRBJ2-5, with 8 bases identical to TRBD2. With 3 bases clipped from V and 4 bases from J, the junction kept 5 bases outside the gene matches. The CDR3 has 14 residues. The germline V gene has CDR1 SGHKS and CDR2 YYEKEE (reference sequence). CDR3 DNA: TGTGCCAGCAGCTCTCAGGGACTAGGAGAGACCCAGTACTTC. Encoded protein: CASSSQGLGETQYF.

In this sample, this clonotype turned up many times. CDR3 in DNA: TGTGCCAGCAGCCAAGGCCCTAGCGGGAGGGCCGGGAATGAGCAGTTCTTC. It specifies CASSQGPSGRAGNEQFF. V gene TRBV4-2 combines with J gene TRBJ2-1, with 12 bases aligning to TRBD2. CDR3 length equals 17 residues. Trimming took 1 base from V and 7 from J; bases not matched to a gene: 8. The germline V gene encodes CDR1 LGHNA and CDR2 YNFKEQ.

This clonotype was observed many times. The chain joins TRBV10-3 to TRBJ2-1, with D tentatively TRBD1 or TRBD2 (6 bases each). The CDR3 sequence is 15 residues long. Looked up from germline, CDR1 is ENHRY and CDR2 is SYGVKD. V shed 8 bases and J shed 5 bases, with 19 bases lying between them. Written as DNA, the CDR3 is TGTGCCATCGCTGAGGGCAGGGGAGGTGACAATGAGCAGTTCTTC. Translation gives CAIAEGRGGDNEQFF.

The chain combines TRBV7-2 with TRBJ2-5; D is unclear. With 5 bases removed from V and 7 bases from J, the gap between germline ends came to 11 bases. Germline V gene lookup returns CDR1 SGHTA and CDR2 FQGNSA. The CDR3 length is 12 residues. In nucleotides, the CDR3 is TGTGCCAGCAGCCTGACGGAAGGGACCCAGTACTTC. Protein product: CASSLTEGTQYF.

This rearrangement joins TRBV7-9 to TRBJ1-1, with D perhaps TRBD1 (5 bases). V shed 5 bases and J shed 0 bases, with 10 bases lying between them. Germline V gene lookup returns CDR1 SEHNR and CDR2 FQNEAQ (reference sequence). The CDR3 totals 14 residues. This CDR3 reads CASSRRGLNTEAFF. CDR3 DNA: TGTGCCAGCAGCCGCCGGGGCCTGAACACTGAAGCTTTCTTT.

This clonotype has at least ten counts. This chain links TRBV23-1 with TRBJ2-1; tentatively, D is TRBD2 (5 bases). TRBV23-1 is marked as an open reading frame, function uncertain. Deletions cut 4 bases from V and 8 bases from J, with 12 bases between. The CDR3 runs 13 residues. CDR3 region: CASSRNSVDEQFF. CDR3 nucleotide sequence: TGCGCCAGCAGTCGGAATAGCGTGGATGAGCAGTTCTTC.

V gene TRBV12-1 combines with J gene TRBJ2-1; the table gives TRBD1 as D, unverified against the DNA. TRBV12-1 is recorded as a pseudogene. This CDR3 has 18 residues. The CDR3 DNA sequence: TGTGCCAGCGAGGGGCAACTATCAATCGATTACCAATACAATGAGCAGTTCTTC. This gives the protein CASEGQLSIDYQYNEQFF.

This clonotype was observed at least ten times. This chain joins TRBV7-4 and TRBJ2-7; D may be TRBD1 (5 bases). The CDR3 consists of 12 residues. CDR1 SGHVT and CDR2 SQSDAQ come from the germline V gene. V was trimmed by 5 bases and J by 3 bases, leaving 8 bases between them. The CDR3 reads CASSPTDYEQYF. The CDR3 DNA reads TGTGCCAGCAGCCCGACAGACTACGAGCAGTACTTC. The whole variable domain, filled in from reference TRBV7-4 and TRBJ2-7, reads GAGVSQSPRYKVAKRGRDVALRCDSISGHVTLYWYRQTLGQGSEVLTYSQSDAQRDKSGRPSGRFSAERPERSVSTLKIQRTEQGDSAVYLCASSPTDYEQYFGPGTRLTVT.

This clonotype was picked up a small number of times. The V gene is TRBV6-5, the J gene TRBJ1-1; tentatively, D is TRBD1 (5 bases). This CDR3 has 16 amino acids. Germline V gene lookup returns CDR1 MNHEY and CDR2 SVGAGI. V lost 7 bases and J lost 1, with 19 bases in between. The chain's CDR3 is CASTYSGGGGNTEAFF. The CDR3 DNA reads TGTGCCAGCACTTATTCGGGGGGGGGAGGGAACACTGAAGCTTTCTTT.

In its sample, this clonotype was seen many times. The V and J genes are TRBV5-1 and TRBJ2-3; the D gene could be TRBD1 or TRBD2 (6 bases each). V was clipped by 4 bases and J by 5 bases, with 17 bases between them. Germline V lookup: CDR1 SGHRS, CDR2 YFSETQ. The CDR3 is 15 residues long. The CDR3 loop is CASSPPGAEGDTQYF. The CDR3 bases are TGCGCCAGCAGCCCTCCGGGGGCCGAAGGAGATACGCAGTATTTT.

Many counts were recorded for this clonotype. This rearrangement joins TRBV12-3 or TRBV12-4 to TRBJ2-1, with 7 bases matching TRBD2. With 7 bases clipped from V and 0 bases from J, the junction kept 3 bases outside the gene matches. CDR3 length equals 14 residues. Here the CDR3 DNA reads TGTGCCAGCAAGGAGCGGGGCTCCTACAATGAGCAGTTCTTC. Its translation is CASKERGSYNEQFF.

This clonotype was picked up many times. The V gene is TRBV9, the J gene TRBJ2-3, with 7 bases fitting TRBD1. This CDR3 has 17 amino acids. The V segment lost 3 bases and the J segment 0 bases; nucleotides outside the gene matches: 10. Germline CDR1 SGDLS, CDR2 YYNGEE. Written as DNA, the CDR3 is TGTGCCAGCAGCGCTTCAGGGGGTTATCCTAGCACAGATACGCAGTATTTT. Translating gives CASSASGGYPSTDTQYF.

This clonotype was counted at least ten times. CDR3 nucleotides: TGTGCCACCTACCCTGCCGACAGACCAGATACGCAGTATTTT. Encoded protein: CATYPADRPDTQYF. This sequence joins TRBV27 and TRBJ2-3; possibly TRBD1 for D (5 bases). Germline values: CDR1 MNHEY, CDR2 SMNVEV (reference sequence). The V end lost 10 bases, the J end lost 4 bases, and 18 bases lay between the germline ends. The CDR3 totals 14 residues.

For this clonotype: A much bigger clone sits one base away, suggesting this may be a read error. The chain carries TRBV6-1 and TRBJ2-1, with 9 bases that match TRBD2. CDR1 and CDR2 from the germline V gene are MNHNS and SASEGT. The CDR3 extends over 16 amino acids. The DNA for the CDR3 is TGTGTCAGCAGTGGGCCTAGCGGGAAGGCTAGGAATGAGCAGTTCTTC. It specifies CVSSGPSGKARNEQFF.

At least ten counts were recorded for this clonotype. The rearrangement joins TRBV10-3 to TRBJ1-6, with TRBD1 matching 9 bases. The CDR3 contains 14 residues. Germline CDR1 and CDR2: ENHRY and SYGVKD. Trimming took 5 bases from V and 10 from J; bases not matched to a gene: 6. This chain's CDR3 is CAISTDRGDSPLHF. CDR3 in DNA: TGTGCCATCAGTACTGACAGGGGGGACTCACCCCTCCACTTT.

This clonotype was detected many times. The J gene is TRBJ1-2, the V gene TRBV9; D unclear. Germline V lookup: CDR1 SGDLS, CDR2 YYNGEE. V lost 4 bases to trimming and J lost 5 bases, with 18 bases between them. This CDR3 has 15 residues. The CDR3 spells CASSPGQWNPYGYTF. CDR3 nucleotide sequence: TGTGCCAGCAGCCCGGGCCAGTGGAATCCATATGGCTACACCTTC. The full variable domain, rest sourced from reference TRBV9 and TRBJ1-2, is DSGVTQTPKHLITATGQRVTLRCSPRSGDLSVYWYQQSLDQGLQFLIQYYNGEERAKGNILERFSAQQFPDLHSELNLSSLELGDSALYFCASSPGQWNPYGYTFGSGTRLTVV.

There are a few counts of this clonotype. The CDR3 loop is CASSKQSNQPQHF. DNA of the CDR3: TGTGCCAGCAGTAAACAGAGCAATCAGCCCCAGCATTTT. This sequence joins TRBV28 and TRBJ1-5, with D unresolved. Trimming cost V 5 bases and J 1 base, with 6 bases left between them. This CDR3 region has 13 residues. From germline, CDR1 is MDHEN and CDR2 SYDVKM.

This clonotype was observed many times. The chain joins TRBV20-1 to TRBJ2-3; 9 nucleotides align to TRBD2. The V gene end was trimmed by 6 bases and the J gene end by 4 bases; junction bases not matched to a gene: 11. This CDR3 has 15 amino acids. Germline V CDR1 and CDR2: DFQATT, SNEGSKA (reference sequence). The CDR3 here is CSAQPGGLASDTQYF. The CDR3 DNA follows: TGCAGTGCCCAACCCGGGGGACTAGCTTCAGATACGCAGTATTTT.

This clonotype occurred many times. CDR3 in DNA: TGTGCCAGTAGTCTTCGCCGTAGGACAACGAACGAGCAGTACTTC. Translated, it gives CASSLRRRTTNEQYF. This chain joins TRBV19 and TRBJ2-7; TRBD1 might be the D (5 bases). The CDR3 is 15 residues long. Per the germline V gene, CDR1 is LNHDA and CDR2 is SQIVND (reference sequence). V lost 5 bases, J lost 5 bases, and 19 bases lay in between. The variable domain in full, completed from reference TRBV19 and TRBJ2-7, reads DGGITQSPKYLFRKEGQNVTLSCEQNLNHDAMYWYRQDPGQGLRLIYYSQIVNDFQKGDIAEGYSVSREKKESFPLTVTSAQKNPTAFYLCASSLRRRTTNEQYFGPGTRLTVT.

This clonotype was seen many times. This rearrangement joins TRBV12-3 or TRBV12-4 to TRBJ1-6, with no clear D. The V and J ends lost 7 bases and 0 bases respectively, with 13 bases between them. This CDR3 is 16 amino acids long. The CDR3 nucleotides are TGTGCCAGCACCCTCCGTCAAAGCTCCTATAATTCACCCCTCCACTTT. Encoded protein: CASTLRQSSYNSPLHF.

This clonotype occurred many times. The chain has TRBV9 and TRBJ1-4; 7 bases fit TRBD1. This CDR3 is built from 15 residues. The germline V gene encodes CDR1 SGDLS and CDR2 YYNGEE. J gave up 2 bases and V 4 bases, and 5 bases lay outside the gene matches. CDR3 sequence (DNA): TGTGCCAGCAGCAGATTGACAGGGACTAATGAAAAACTGTTTTTT. Translating it yields CASSRLTGTNEKLFF.